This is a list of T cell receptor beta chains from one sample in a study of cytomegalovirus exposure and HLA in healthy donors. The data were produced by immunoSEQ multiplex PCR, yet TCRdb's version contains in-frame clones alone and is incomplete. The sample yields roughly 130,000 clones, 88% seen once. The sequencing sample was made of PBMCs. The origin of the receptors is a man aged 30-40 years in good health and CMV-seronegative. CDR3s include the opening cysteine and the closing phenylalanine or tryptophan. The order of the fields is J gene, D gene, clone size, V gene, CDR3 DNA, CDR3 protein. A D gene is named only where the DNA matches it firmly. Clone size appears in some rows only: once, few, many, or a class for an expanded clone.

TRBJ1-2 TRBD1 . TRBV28 TGTGCCAGCAGTTCGCGGACAGGGGTTAGCTATGGCTACACCTTC CASSSRTGVSYGYTF
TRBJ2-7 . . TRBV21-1 TGTGCCAGCAGCAAAGAGAAACTGAAATTC CASSKEKLKF
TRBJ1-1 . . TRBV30 TGTGCCTGGAGGAGCTGGGGCCGGCCTGAAGCTTTCTTT CAWRSWGRPEAFF
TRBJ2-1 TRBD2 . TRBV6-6 TGTGCCAGCAGCCCCCCGACTAGCGGGAAGGGTGAGCAGTTCTTC CASSPPTSGKGEQFF
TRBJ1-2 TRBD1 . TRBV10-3 TGTGCCATCAGTAGGGACAGCCCTAACTATGGCTACACCTTC CAISRDSPNYGYTF
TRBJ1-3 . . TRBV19 TGTGCCACCGCCCGGGACTTTGGAAACACCATATATTTT CATARDFGNTIYF
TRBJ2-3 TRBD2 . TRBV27 TGTGCCAGCAGTCCGGGGACTAGCGCGATGAGCACAGATACGCAGTATTTT CASSPGTSAMSTDTQYF
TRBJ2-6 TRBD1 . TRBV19 TGTGCCAGTGGCTGGGATCAACAGGGGCTATCTGGGGCCAACGTCCTGACTTTC CASGWDQQGLSGANVLTF
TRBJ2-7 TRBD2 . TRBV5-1 TGCGCCAGCAGCTTGTTTTTGGGCACGGGAGGCGACGAGCAGTACTTC CASSLFLGTGGDEQYF
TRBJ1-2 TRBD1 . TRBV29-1 TGCAGCGTCGAAGGCACTCAGGGGGCCTATGGCTACACCTTC CSVEGTQGAYGYTF
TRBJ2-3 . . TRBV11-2 TGTGCCAGCAGCTTAGGGCGTTATGAGGAGGGCCGAGATACGCAGTATTTT CASSLGRYEEGRDTQYF
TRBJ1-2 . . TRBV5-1 TGCGCCAGCAGCCTCCCCGGGGACGGAGGGGGCTACACCTTC CASSLPGDGGGYTF
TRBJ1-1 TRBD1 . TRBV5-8 TGTGCCAGCAGCTTGTGGACAGGGGTCCTCACTGAAGCTTTCTTT CASSLWTGVLTEAFF
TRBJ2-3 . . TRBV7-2 TGTGCCAGCAGCTTAGCTGACAGGTCGGCAGATACGCAGTATTTT CASSLADRSADTQYF
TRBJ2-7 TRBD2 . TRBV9 TGTGCCAGCAGCCCTAGCGGGACCTTCTACGAGCAGTACTTC CASSPSGTFYEQYF
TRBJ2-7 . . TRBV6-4 TGTGCCAGCAGTAAGCAATCGGAGGGCGGGTACGAGCAGTACTTC CASSKQSEGGYEQYF
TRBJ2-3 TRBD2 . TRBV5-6 TGTGCCAGCAGCTTTACCGGGACTAGCGGGAGGTGGGCAGATACGCAGTATTTT CASSFTGTSGRWADTQYF
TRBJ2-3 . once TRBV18 TGTGCCAGCTCACCACTTAGGAGTCTAACTAGCACAGATACGCAGTATTTT CASSPLRSLTSTDTQYF
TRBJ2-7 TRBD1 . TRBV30 TGTGCCTGGCACCGGGACAGGGAAACTTCGGGCGAGCAGTACTTC CAWHRDRETSGEQYF
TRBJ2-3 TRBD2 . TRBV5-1 TGCGCCAGCAGCCCACTAGCGAGCACAGATACGCAGTATTTT CASSPLASTDTQYF
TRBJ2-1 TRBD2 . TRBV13 TGTGCCAGCAGACGACTACTAGCGGGAGTCAACAATGAGCAGTTCTTC CASRRLLAGVNNEQFF
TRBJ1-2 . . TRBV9 TGTGCCAGCAGCGTAGTGGGGAGGGGCTATGGCTACACCTTC CASSVVGRGYGYTF
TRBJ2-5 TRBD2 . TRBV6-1 TGTGCCAGCAGTGCTCACCCAGGACTAGCGGGGGTGGCCCAGTACTTC CASSAHPGLAGVAQYF
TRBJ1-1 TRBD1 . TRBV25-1 TGTGCCAGCAGGAAAACAGCGACAGGGGTCACTAAAGCTTTCTTT CASRKTATGVTKAFF
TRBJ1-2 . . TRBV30 TGTGCCTGGACCCTCGGGCGGGGTAGTGGTCTTGGCTACACCTTC CAWTLGRGSGLGYTF
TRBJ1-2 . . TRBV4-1 TGCGCCAGCAGCCACACTATGGAGGGAAACTATGGCTACACCTTC CASSHTMEGNYGYTF
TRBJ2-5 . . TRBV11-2 TGTGCCAGCAGCTCATGGAGGGCCGGAGACCAAGAGACCCAGTACTTC CASSSWRAGDQETQYF
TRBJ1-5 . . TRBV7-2 TGTGCCAGCAGCATGCCTCCGGGACATCGGGAGGAGCCCCAGCATTTT CASSMPPGHREEPQHF
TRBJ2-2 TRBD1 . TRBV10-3 TGTGCCATCAGTGAACCAGGGGGCAGCACCGGGGAGCTGTTTTTT CAISEPGGSTGELFF
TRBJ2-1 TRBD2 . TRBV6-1 TGTGCCAGCAGGGGACGGGGGGCCTACAATGAGCAGTTCTTC CASRGRGAYNEQFF
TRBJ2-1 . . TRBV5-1 TGCGCCAGCAGCTTGGGCGGGACCCGCTACAATGAGCAGTTCTTC CASSLGGTRYNEQFF
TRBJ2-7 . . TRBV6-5 TGTGCCAGCAGCTACTCCGGGGTCACTACCTACGAGCAGTACTTC CASSYSGVTTYEQYF
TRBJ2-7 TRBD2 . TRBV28 TGTGCCAGCAGTTTTAGGCGCGGGAGGTCCGAGCAGTACTTC CASSFRRGRSEQYF
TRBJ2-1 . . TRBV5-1 TGCGCCAGCAGCGGGGTGGAGGGCGGAAGCTCCTACAATGAGCAGTTCTTC CASSGVEGGSSYNEQFF
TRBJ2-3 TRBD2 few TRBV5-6 TGTGCCAGCAGCTTGGCTAGCGGGATAACAGATACGCAGTATTTT CASSLASGITDTQYF
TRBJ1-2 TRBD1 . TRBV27 TGTGCCAGCAGGTTATTGGCCGGGACAGGGGGCCCCTACACCTTC CASRLLAGTGGPYTF
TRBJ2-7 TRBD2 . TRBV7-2 TGTGCCAGCAGCTCACTAGCGGGGGTCTACGAGCAGTACTTC CASSSLAGVYEQYF
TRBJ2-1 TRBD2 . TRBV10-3 TGTGCCATCAGTGAGTTAGGTAGCGGGGTGACTAGCTCCTACAATGAGCAGTTCTTC CAISELGSGVTSSYNEQFF
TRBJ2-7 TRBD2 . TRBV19 TGTGCCAGTAGTTTCGGGACTAGCGGGAGTTCCTACGAGCAGTACTTC CASSFGTSGSSYEQYF
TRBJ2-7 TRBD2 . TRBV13 TGTGCCAGCGGGGGGGTTGCCTACGAGCAGTACTTC CASGGVAYEQYF
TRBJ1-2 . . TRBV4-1 TGCGCCAGCAGCCAAGATCCGGGTAACTATGGCTACACCTTC CASSQDPGNYGYTF
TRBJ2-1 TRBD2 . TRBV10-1 TGCGCCAGCAGTGAGTCGCCCGGGAGGCTTACCAATGAGCAGTTCTTC CASSESPGRLTNEQFF
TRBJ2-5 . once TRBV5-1 TGCGCCAGCAGCTTGGAAGGGGGGACCCAGTACTTC CASSLEGGTQYF
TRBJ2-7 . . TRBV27 TGTGCCAGCAGTTTTCTCCCGGACCGGGGTGAGCAGTACTTC CASSFLPDRGEQYF
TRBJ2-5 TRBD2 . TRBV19 TGTGCCAGTAGCGCCGGGACTAGCGGGAGTAGAGAGACCCAGTACTTC CASSAGTSGSRETQYF
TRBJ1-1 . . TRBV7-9 TGTGCCAGCAGCTCGGACATCTTAAGTCTCGGCACTGAAGCTTTCTTT CASSSDILSLGTEAFF
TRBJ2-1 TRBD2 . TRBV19 TGTGCCAGTAGTGGGCTAGCGGAGAATGAGCAGTTCTTC CASSGLAENEQFF